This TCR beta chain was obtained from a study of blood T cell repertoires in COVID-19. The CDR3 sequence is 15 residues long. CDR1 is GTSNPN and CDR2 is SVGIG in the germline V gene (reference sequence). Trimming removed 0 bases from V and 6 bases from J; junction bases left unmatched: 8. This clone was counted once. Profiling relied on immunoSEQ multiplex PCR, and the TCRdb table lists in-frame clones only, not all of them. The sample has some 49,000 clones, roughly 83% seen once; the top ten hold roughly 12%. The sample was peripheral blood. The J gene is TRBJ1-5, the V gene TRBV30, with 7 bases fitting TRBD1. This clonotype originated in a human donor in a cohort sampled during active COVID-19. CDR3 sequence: CAWSVLGTEVQPQHF. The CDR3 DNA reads TGTGCCTGGAGTGTACTTGGGACAGAGGTTCAGCCCCAGCATTTT.